This is a list of T cell receptor beta chains from one sample in a study of spatial heterogeneity in lung cancer. TCRdb reprocessed the 5' RACE reads with MiXCR, giving one entry per CDR3 protein. Seen here are about 23,000 distinct CDR3 sequences, 3% to 3.5% observed once, and the top ten hold about 30%. Specimen: PBMCs, collected at surgery. Receptors were obtained from a female donor with early-stage non-small cell lung cancer. CDR3s include the opening cysteine and the closing phenylalanine or tryptophan. A D gene is named only where the DNA matches it firmly. Not all rows give a size; the values are once, few, many and, for expanded clones, a class.

j_gene,d_gene,abundance,v_gene,CDR3aa,CDR3nt
TRBJ2-1,NA,few,TRBV5-4,CASSVGGRYNEQFF,TGTGCCAGCAGCGTAGGGGGGCGGTACAATGAGCAGTTCTTC
TRBJ2-1,TRBD1,many,TRBV24-1,CATRGTAAYNEQFF,TGTGCCACCAGAGGGACAGCTGCCTACAATGAGCAGTTCTTC
TRBJ1-1,NA,NA,TRBV5-3,CARSLAGRRSQGAEAFF,TGTGCCAGAAGCTTGGCCGGGAGGAGATCTCAGGGAGCTGAAGCTTTCTTT
TRBJ1-2,NA,many,TRBV7-9,CASSPVVNYGYTF,TGTGCCAGCAGCCCCGTCGTGAACTATGGCTACACCTTC
TRBJ2-7,NA,few,TRBV27,CASRPLGGLSSYEQYF,TGTGCCAGCAGACCCCTTGGGGGTCTCAGCTCCTACGAGCAGTACTTC
TRBJ2-2,NA,many,TRBV19,CASKVAHSHYPPANTGELFF,TGTGCCAGTAAAGTTGCTCACAGCCACTACCCCCCCGCGAACACCGGGGAGCTGTTTTTT
TRBJ2-7,NA,many,TRBV7-9,CASSRGAFYEQYF,TGTGCCAGCAGCCGAGGGGCTTTCTACGAGCAGTACTTC
TRBJ2-1,NA,many,TRBV20-1,CSAPLPSSYNEQFF,TGCAGTGCCCCGCTGCCTAGCTCCTACAATGAGCAGTTCTTC
TRBJ2-2,TRBD1,many,TRBV7-2,CASSLGPPGQGTGELFF,TGTGCCAGCAGCTTAGGCCCCCCGGGACAGGGAACCGGGGAGCTGTTTTTT
TRBJ2-1,NA,many,TRBV12-3/TRBV12-4,CASSSWGSAGQFF,TGTGCCAGCAGTTCGTGGGGCTCCGCGGGGCAGTTCTTC
TRBJ1-3,NA,few,TRBV7-9,CASSSRVGMMDTIYF,TGTGCCAGCAGCTCCCGAGTGGGAATGATGGACACCATATATTTT
TRBJ2-6,NA,many,TRBV6-2/TRBV6-3,CASSLAGTRANVLTF,TGTGCCAGCTCTCTGGCGGGGACTCGGGCCAACGTCCTGACTTTC
TRBJ2-1,NA,many,TRBV24-1,CATSTPSEGSYNEQFF,TGTGCCACCAGTACTCCGAGTGAGGGCTCCTACAATGAGCAGTTCTTC
TRBJ2-7,NA,many,TRBV3-1,CASSQGPPDAYEQYF,TGTGCCAGCAGCCAAGGGCCCCCCGACGCCTACGAGCAGTACTTC
TRBJ2-1,NA,many,TRBV20-1,CSAREPGAAGFNEQFF,TGCAGTGCTAGAGAGCCGGGGGCGGCTGGGTTCAATGAGCAGTTCTTC
TRBJ2-5,NA,many,TRBV11-2,CASSLEWSTKGTQYF,TGTGCCAGCAGCTTAGAGTGGAGTACTAAAGGGACCCAGTACTTC
TRBJ2-7,TRBD1,many,TRBV20-1,CSARGTGDTYEQYF,TGCAGTGCTAGAGGGACAGGGGATACCTACGAGCAGTACTTC
TRBJ2-6,TRBD1,many,TRBV7-6,CASSSGTAFSGANVLTF,TGTGCCAGCAGCTCCGGGACAGCCTTCTCTGGGGCCAACGTCCTGACTTTC
TRBJ2-1,TRBD2,many,TRBV10-2,CASSDFSGREGWYNEQFF,TGCGCCAGCAGTGATTTTAGCGGGAGGGAGGGGTGGTACAATGAGCAGTTCTTC
TRBJ1-1,TRBD1,NA,TRBV6-1,CASSPHGQANTEAFF,TGTGCCAGCAGTCCTCACGGACAGGCAAACACTGAAGCTTTCTTT
TRBJ1-5,NA,many,TRBV27,CASSPRSGNQPQHF,TGTGCCAGCAGCCCGCGTTCGGGGAATCAGCCCCAGCATTTT
TRBJ2-5,TRBD2,many,TRBV2,CASTVASGRARETQYF,TGTGCCAGCACCGTTGCTAGCGGGAGGGCCCGGGAGACCCAGTACTTC
TRBJ2-5,TRBD2,many,TRBV28,CASSFVRLAGLETQYF,TGTGCCAGCAGTTTCGTGAGACTAGCGGGATTAGAGACCCAGTACTTC
TRBJ1-3,TRBD1,medium-sized,TRBV4-1,CASSKRQGADTIYF,TGCGCCAGCAGCAAGCGACAGGGGGCTGACACCATATATTTT
TRBJ2-1,NA,NA,TRBV27,CASRTGTYNEQFF,TGTGCCAGCCGGACCGGGACATACAATGAGCAGTTCTTC
TRBJ2-5,TRBD1,many,TRBV20-1,CSARGDRGKETQYF,TGCAGTGCTAGAGGGGACAGGGGAAAAGAGACCCAGTACTTC
TRBJ2-1,NA,few,TRBV7-3,CASSKDRYNEQFF,TGTGCCAGCAGCAAGGACAGATACAATGAGCAGTTCTTC
TRBJ2-7,NA,NA,TRBV5-5,CASSKWTENYEQYF,TGTGCCAGCAGCAAGTGGACAGAAAACTACGAGCAGTACTTC
TRBJ2-1,NA,many,TRBV28,CASCIGYYNEQFF,TGTGCCAGCTGTATCGGTTACTACAATGAGCAGTTCTTC
TRBJ2-3,TRBD2,many,TRBV10-2,CATRTSGSSDTQYF,TGCGCCACCCGGACTAGCGGGAGTTCAGATACGCAGTATTTT
TRBJ1-2,TRBD1,many,TRBV28,CASSGTGGQLFYGYTF,TGTGCCAGCAGCGGGACAGGGGGCCAACTCTTCTATGGCTACACCTTC
TRBJ2-7,TRBD1,few,TRBV11-2,CASSPRQGSLYEQYF,TGTGCCAGCAGCCCGCGACAGGGATCATTATACGAGCAGTACTTC
TRBJ2-1,TRBD2,many,TRBV29-1,CSVEGSSGRPSSYNEQFF,TGCAGCGTTGAAGGGTCTAGCGGGAGGCCGAGCTCCTACAATGAGCAGTTCTTC
TRBJ2-5,TRBD1,many,TRBV5-1,CASSQGARETQYF,TGCGCCAGCAGTCAGGGGGCGAGAGAGACCCAGTACTTC
TRBJ2-2,NA,many,TRBV24-1,CATSDLGQGGTGELFF,TGTGCCACCAGTGATTTGGGGCAGGGCGGCACCGGGGAGCTGTTTTTT
TRBJ2-7,TRBD2,many,TRBV29-1,CSVGLAGAYEQYF,TGCAGCGTCGGACTAGCGGGAGCCTACGAGCAGTACTTC
TRBJ2-7,TRBD2,few,TRBV5-1,CASSLDSGRLDEQYF,TGCGCCAGCAGCTTGGATAGCGGGAGGCTGGATGAGCAGTACTTC
TRBJ2-5,NA,many,TRBV6-5,CASSWRSQGTQYF,TGTGCCAGCAGTTGGCGGAGTCAAGGGACCCAGTACTTC
TRBJ2-2,TRBD1,few,TRBV19,CASSDRGPNTGELFF,TGTGCCAGTAGTGACAGGGGCCCGAACACCGGGGAGCTGTTTTTT
TRBJ1-1,NA,NA,TRBV5-4,CASSLRLPGYTEAFF,TGTGCCAGCAGCTTGAGGCTCCCCGGGTACACTGAAGCTTTCTTT
TRBJ2-1,TRBD2,few,TRBV27,CASSPRTSGAGDEQFF,TGTGCCAGCAGTCCCCGGACTAGCGGGGCTGGGGATGAGCAGTTCTTC
TRBJ1-5,NA,many,TRBV24-1,CATRDRGPNQPQHF,TGTGCCACCAGGGATCGGGGGCCCAATCAGCCCCAGCATTTT
TRBJ2-3,NA,many,TRBV6-2/TRBV6-3,CASRTILDTQYF,TGTGCCAGCAGGACAATATTAGATACGCAGTATTTT
TRBJ1-1,NA,medium-sized,TRBV29-1,CSVDGAGVGTEAFF,TGCAGCGTTGATGGGGCAGGGGTTGGCACTGAAGCTTTCTTT
TRBJ2-1,TRBD1,many,TRBV2,CASGPGQGYNEQFF,TGTGCCAGCGGGCCGGGACAGGGCTACAATGAGCAGTTCTTC
TRBJ1-2,TRBD1,many,TRBV20-1,CSARDREDANYGYTF,TGCAGTGCTCGGGACAGGGAGGATGCTAACTATGGCTACACCTTC